This T cell receptor (beta chain) was sequenced during a study of blood T cell repertoires in COVID-19. Authors' analysis steps: Nucleated cell counts were estimated from reference gene primer amplification. Here immunoSEQ multiplex PCR was the method, and the copy in TCRdb shows in-frame clones only, minus some. Clone size and V and J calls were adopted from that table, with D and trimming inferred from the DNA. The sample records around 270,000 clones, 80% to 90% being singletons. This clonotype was sampled from a man aged 55-75 years with acute or convalescent COVID-19. Sequenced input: peripheral blood.

CDR3 protein: CASSGLAGGPGNEQFF. CDR3 sequence (DNA): TGTGCCAGTAGCGGGCTAGCGGGAGGGCCGGGGAATGAGCAGTTCTTC. The chain employs TRBV19 and TRBJ2-1, with 12 bases aligning to TRBD2. V gave up 6 bases and J gave up 7 bases; unmatched junction bases: 10. The CDR3 has 16 residues. From germline, CDR1 is LNHDA and CDR2 SQIVND (reference sequence). Using reference TRBV19 and TRBJ2-1 for the parts outside the CDR3, the full variable domain is DGGITQSPKYLFRKEGQNVTLSCEQNLNHDAMYWYRQDPGQGLRLIYYSQIVNDFQKGDIAEGYSVSREKKESFPLTVTSAQKNPTAFYLCASSGLAGGPGNEQFFGPGTRLTVL.